This TCR beta chain stems from a study of blood T cell repertoires in COVID-19. As for the study in general: Whether acute or convalescent, the COVID-19 samples came from the United States, Italy and Spain. T cells, B-cell-depleted T cells, or PBMCs supplied cDNA or gDNA.

Followed longitudinally, the Seattle patients had been enrolled during active infection. Original handling: Amplification from reference gene primers served as the basis for estimated nucleated cell counts. Generated by immunoSEQ multiplex PCR, the TCRdb table keeps only in-frame clones and is missing some. Clone size and V and J calls were adopted from that table, with D and trimming inferred from the DNA. The repertoire includes roughly 120,000 clones, approximately 89% of them detected once, and roughly 3% sits in the top ten. Looked up from germline, CDR1 is MDHEN and CDR2 is SYDVKM. The length of the CDR3 is 14 residues. The V gene end was trimmed by 7 bases and the J gene end by 8 bases; junction bases not matched to a gene: 8.

Input material: peripheral blood. This chain uses TRBV28 with TRBJ1-6; 7 positions agree with TRBD1. The sequence was obtained from a woman older than 75 with COVID-19, enrolled during active disease. CDR3 bases: TGTGCCAGCAAAGGGACAGAGAGGCATTCACCCCTCCACTTT. Translating gives CASKGTERHSPLHF.